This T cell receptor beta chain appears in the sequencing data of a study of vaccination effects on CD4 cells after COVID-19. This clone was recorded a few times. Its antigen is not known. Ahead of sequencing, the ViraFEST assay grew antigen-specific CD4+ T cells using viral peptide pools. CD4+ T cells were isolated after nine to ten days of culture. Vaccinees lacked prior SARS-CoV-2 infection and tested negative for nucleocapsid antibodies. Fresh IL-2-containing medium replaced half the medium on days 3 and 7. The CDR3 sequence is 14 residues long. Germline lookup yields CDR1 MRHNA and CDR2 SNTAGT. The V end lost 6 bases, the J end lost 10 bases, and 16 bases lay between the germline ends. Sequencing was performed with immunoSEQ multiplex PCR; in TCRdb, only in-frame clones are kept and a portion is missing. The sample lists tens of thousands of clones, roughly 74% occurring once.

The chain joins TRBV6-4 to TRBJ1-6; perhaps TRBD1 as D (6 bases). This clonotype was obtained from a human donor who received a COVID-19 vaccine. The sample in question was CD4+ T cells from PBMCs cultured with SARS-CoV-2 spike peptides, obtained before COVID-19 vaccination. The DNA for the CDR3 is TGTGCCAGCAGCATCTCGCCGGGGGGCTCACCCCTCCACTTT. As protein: CASSISPGGSPLHF.